Detailed here is one T cell receptor beta chain. The specificity of this receptor is unknown. No base quality values were provided; no much bigger clone lies one nucleotide off. This specimen's time point label, per the study, means: 45 days after influenza vaccine administration. V and J are truncated by 3 bases and 3 bases respectively, leaving an intervening sequence of 15 bases. Its CDR3 holds 14 amino acids, cysteine through phenylalanine. The DNA shown is the 42-base CDR3, in frame from base 1. Reading the germline V gene (reference sequence) gives CDR1 GTSNPN and CDR2 SVGIG. This sample was taken from a study of response to subunit inactivated influenza vaccine (dated by TCRdb to about 2018). Describing the broader study: Deep quantitative T cell receptor repertoire profiling was used in the study to track responses to a trivalent subunit inactivated influenza vaccine. What the authors observed across the whole study: According to the authors, only a limited number of new T cells may be recruited by each seasonal influenza vaccination.

Receptors were amplified or captured by RT-PCR. Reads for this sample came from an Illumina HiSeq 2500. The public reads were reprocessed in TCRdb via fastp at Q25 and MiXCR, keeping in-frame beta chains. Each entry merges the rows of one CDR3 protein and shows their most common DNA and genes. Recorded for this sample are approximately 480,000 distinct CDR3 sequences; approximately 11% of them occurred a single time. About an eighth of the sample is held by the ten biggest clonotypes. The chain is made from TRBV30 and TRBJ2-7, and possibly TRBD1, on 6 matching bases. Sample: PBMCs from blood, taken 35 to 45 days after vaccination. This TCR derives from a man aged 45 to 65 who received an inactivated influenza vaccine. Donor details come from another sample of the same person, matched by shared clones. This receptor has the CDR3 CAWRKLGQSYEQYF. The DNA sequence is TGTGCCTGGAGAAAACTTGGACAGAGCTACGAGCAGTACTTC.